What follows are 18 T cell receptor beta chains derived from one specimen sequenced in a study of shared clonotypes between healthy human individuals. Clones were sequenced by immunoSEQ multiplex PCR, and TCRdb holds only the in-frame ones, with some missing. The sample includes 780,000 or so clones, approximately 72% of them seen just once. The sample was memory CD4+ T cells sorted from blood. Subset in this sample: CD45RA-negative fraction. Receptors originate from a young woman in good health.

This rearrangement joins TRBV6-5 to TRBJ2-3; no reliable D call. CDR1 is MNHEY, CDR2 SVGAGI, per germline. CDR3 length: 15 residues. V lost 5 bases and J 5 bases, leaving 17 bases between the germline ends. The CDR3, as DNA: TGTGCCAGCAGTCCTATGACTGGAGTCGGAGATACGCAGTATTTT. Its protein product is CASSPMTGVGDTQYF.

The chain is built from TRBV5-1 and TRBJ2-6, with D uncertain. V dropped 6 bases and J dropped 5 bases, with 21 bases sitting between them. The germline V gene has CDR1 SGHRS and CDR2 YFSETQ. The CDR3 length is 17 residues. The CDR3 loop is CASKHIGSQRRANVLTF. The CDR3 bases are TGCGCCAGCAAACATATCGGTTCACAAAGGCGGGCCAACGTCCTGACTTTC.

The chain carries TRBV7-2 and TRBJ2-7; D uncertain. Trimming removed 4 bases from V and 2 bases from J, with 12 bases in between. Looked up from germline, CDR1 is SGHTA and CDR2 is FQGNSA. CDR3 length equals 14 residues. The CDR3 sequence is CASSYPQSPYEQYF. DNA for the CDR3: TGTGCCAGCAGCTACCCCCAAAGCCCCTACGAGCAGTACTTC. Full variable domain (outside the CDR3, taken from reference TRBV7-2 and TRBJ2-7): GAGVSQSPSNKVTEKGKDVELRCDPISGHTALYWYRQSLGQGLEFLIYFQGNSAPDKSGLPSDRFSAERTGGSVSTLTIQRTQQEDSAVYLCASSYPQSPYEQYFGPGTRLTVT.

This clone was observed a single time. V gene TRBV6-6 combines with J gene TRBJ2-7; 8 bases align to TRBD2. CDR1 and CDR2 (germline): MNHNY, SVGAGI (reference sequence). The CDR3 runs to 14 residues. Trimming removed 6 bases from V and 3 bases from J; junction bases left unmatched: 7. The CDR3 is CASRVISGNYEQYF. The CDR3 region has the DNA TGTGCCAGCAGGGTTATTAGCGGGAACTACGAGCAGTACTTC.

The chain links TRBV5-1 to TRBJ2-5, with D possibly TRBD2 on 6 matching bases. V was cut by 0 bases and J by 4 bases, with 16 bases left in between. Germline V CDR1 and CDR2: SGHRS, YFSETQ. The CDR3 length is 16 residues. The DNA of the CDR3 is TGCGCCAGCAGCTTGGGTCAGGAGGGGTGGGGAGAGACCCAGTACTTC. Translation: CASSLGQEGWGETQYF.

V usage is TRBV7-9 and J usage is TRBJ1-2, with D unresolved. This CDR3 region has 12 residues. From germline, CDR1 is SEHNR and CDR2 FQNEAQ (reference sequence). Trimming pared 4 bases from V and 4 bases from J, leaving 7 bases between. The CDR3 bases are TGTGCCAGCAGCTCAGGAACCTATGGCTACACCTTC. This sequence encodes CASSSGTYGYTF. The full variable domain, with the rest looked up from reference TRBV7-9 and TRBJ1-2, is DTGVSQNPRHKITKRGQNVTFRCDPISEHNRLYWYRQTLGQGPEFLTYFQNEAQLEKSRLLSDRFSAERPKGSFSTLEIQRTEQGDSAMYLCASSSGTYGYTFGSGTRLTVV.

V usage is TRBV5-4 and J usage is TRBJ2-3, with D possibly TRBD2 on 5 matching bases. The V and J ends lost 4 bases and 5 bases respectively, with 17 bases between them. The germline CDR1 and CDR2 sequences are SGHNT and YYREEE (reference sequence). This CDR3 is built from 15 residues. This CDR3 reads CASSLPADLGDTQYF. The CDR3 DNA reads TGTGCCAGCAGCCTTCCAGCGGACCTAGGAGATACGCAGTATTTT.

Notes on this clone: Other DNA sequences in this specimen translate into the identical CDR3. J is TRBJ1-1 and V is TRBV19; D is possibly TRBD1 (5 bases). This CDR3 region has 13 residues. CDR1 is LNHDA and CDR2 is SQIVND in the germline V gene (reference sequence). V was clipped by 5 bases and J by 0 bases, with 7 bases between them. CDR3 protein: CASSPGLNTEAFF. CDR3 sequence (DNA): TGTGCCAGTAGTCCGGGACTGAACACTGAAGCTTTCTTT.

This clone was seen just once. The chain employs TRBV4-2 and TRBJ2-7; D tentatively reads TRBD1 or TRBD2 (5 bases each). The V gene's germline CDR1 is LGHNA and CDR2 YNFKEQ. Between the trimmed V and J ends, which lost 4 bases and 4 bases, there was a span of 17 bases. The CDR3 runs to 15 residues. The CDR3 coding sequence is TGTGCCAGCAGCCGCCAAGGGACCACGGGATACGAGCAGTACTTC. Amino acid sequence: CASSRQGTTGYEQYF.

The genes are TRBV28 and TRBJ1-1; D is unresolved. CDR1 is MDHEN, CDR2 SYDVKM, per germline. CDR3 length: 11 residues. Trimming cost V 7 bases and J 8 bases, with 11 bases left between them. CDR3 region: CASKLQLEAFF. As DNA, the CDR3 is TGTGCCAGCAAATTGCAACTAGAAGCTTTCTTT.

This chain uses TRBV2 with TRBJ2-6, with a tentative D call TRBD2 (6 bases). V lost 5 bases, J lost 3 bases, and 14 bases lay in between. Per the germline V gene, CDR1 is SNHLY and CDR2 is FYNNEI. There are 16 residues in the CDR3. Here the CDR3 reads CASSTGLYVGANVLTF. The CDR3 nucleotides are TGTGCCAGCAGTACGGGACTTTATGTTGGGGCCAACGTCCTGACTTTC.

Comments on this clone: A junction end diverges from the germline sequence, so it may reflect a read error. The rearrangement links TRBV5-1 to TRBJ2-7; D unresolved. CDR1 and CDR2 from the germline V gene are SGHRS and YFSETQ. CDR3 size: 13 residues. The CDR3 loop reads CASSLAPATLVNF. DNA of the CDR3: TGCGCCAGCAGCTTGGCTCCCGCCACGTTGGTCAACTTC.

This clone was observed a few times. The chain employs TRBV7-9 and TRBJ1-5, with 7 positions matching TRBD1. The trim removed 4 bases at V and 4 bases at J, leaving 10 bases unmatched. The germline V gene encodes CDR1 SEHNR and CDR2 FQNEAQ (reference sequence). CDR3 length: 16 residues. Here the CDR3 DNA reads TGTGCCAGCAGCTCCCCCGGGACAGAGTTAAATCAGCCCCAGCATTTT. This sequence encodes CASSSPGTELNQPQHF.

The chain couples TRBV7-7 to TRBJ2-7; D uncertain. The V gene lost 2 bases and the J gene lost 7 bases, with 15 bases spanning the gap. CDR1 and CDR2 from the germline V gene are SSHAT and FNYEAQ (reference sequence). CDR3 length: 14 amino acids. The CDR3 protein is CASSLSFAGGEQYF. For the CDR3, the DNA is TGTGCCAGCAGCTTATCATTTGCTGGTGGAGAGCAGTACTTC.

The chain uses TRBV6-5 and TRBJ1-4; TRBD1 might be the D (5 bases). CDR1 is MNHEY and CDR2 is SVGAGI in the germline V gene. V was shortened by 3 bases and J by 8 bases, with 13 bases between the two germline ends. The CDR3 consists of 14 residues. The DNA for the CDR3 is TGTGCCAGCAGTTATCGTCGGGGACGCGAAAAACTGTTTTTT. Its translation is CASSYRRGREKLFF.

The chain joins TRBV11-2 to TRBJ2-4, with 11 bases lining up with TRBD1. V trimming: 6 bases; J trimming: 6 bases; junction bases outside the gene matches: 10. Germline-derived CDR1 and CDR2 are SGHAT and FQNNGV. This CDR3 spans 16 amino acids. The chain's CDR3 is CASRTTGTGGPNIQYF. CDR3 DNA: TGTGCCAGCAGGACTACCGGGACAGGGGGACCAAACATTCAGTACTTC.

About this clone: At the DNA level, this CDR3 is encoded by other sequences in the same sample as well. The rearrangement links TRBV7-9 to TRBJ1-1, with D possibly TRBD1 on 5 matching bases. In germline, CDR1 is SEHNR, CDR2 FQNEAQ (reference sequence). This CDR3 has 13 residues. V was pared by 4 bases and J by 6 bases, with 12 bases between. The CDR3 nucleotides are TGTGCCAGCAGCTCTTACAGGTCTTCTGAAGCTTTCTTT. Its translation is CASSSYRSSEAFF.

V usage is TRBV6-5 and J usage is TRBJ2-3; D remains ambiguous. The germline V gene has CDR1 MNHEY and CDR2 SVGAGI. Trimming removed 4 bases from V and 8 bases from J, with 13 bases in between. The CDR3 totals 13 residues. CDR3 loop: CASSWESVGTQYF. As DNA, the CDR3 is TGTGCCAGCAGTTGGGAAAGCGTCGGTACGCAGTATTTT.